This TCR beta chain was sequenced in a study of cytomegalovirus exposure and HLA in healthy donors. The CDR3 spans 13 residues. CDR1 is LNHDA and CDR2 is SQIVND in the germline V gene (reference sequence). The junction had 9 bases not matched to a gene; V was cut back by 8 bases and J by 8 bases. PCR was performed using 60 Vbeta and 13 Jbeta primers. Some clones are missing from TCRdb's copy, which holds only in-frame ones; the method was immunoSEQ multiplex PCR. The repertoire holds about 160,000 clones, with 80% to 90% as singletons. The TCR originated in a man aged 50-60 years in good health and CMV-seropositive. The sequenced material came from PBMCs. The V gene is TRBV19, the J gene TRBJ1-1, with 9 bases lining up with TRBD1. CDR3 sequence (DNA): TGTGCCAGTGGCACAGGGGGCGGGTACGAAGCTTTCTTT. It translates to CASGTGGGYEAFF.